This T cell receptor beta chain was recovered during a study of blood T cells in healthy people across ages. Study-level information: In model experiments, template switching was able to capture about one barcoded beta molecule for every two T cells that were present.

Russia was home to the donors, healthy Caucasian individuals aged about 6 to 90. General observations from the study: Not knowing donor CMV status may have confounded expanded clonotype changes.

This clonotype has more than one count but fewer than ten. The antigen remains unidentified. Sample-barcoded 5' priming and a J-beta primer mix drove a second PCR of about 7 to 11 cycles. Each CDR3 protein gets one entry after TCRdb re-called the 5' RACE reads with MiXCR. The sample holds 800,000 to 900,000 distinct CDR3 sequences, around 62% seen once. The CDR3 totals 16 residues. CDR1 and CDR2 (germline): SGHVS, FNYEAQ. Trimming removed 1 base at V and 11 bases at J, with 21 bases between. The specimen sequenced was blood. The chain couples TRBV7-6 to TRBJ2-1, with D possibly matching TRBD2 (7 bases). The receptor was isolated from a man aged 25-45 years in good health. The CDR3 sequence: CASSLGEGQRGAKQFF. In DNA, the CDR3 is TGTGCCAGCAGCTTAGGAGAGGGACAACGGGGGGCCAAGCAGTTCTTC.